A single sample gave rise to the 29 T cell receptor beta chains below, sequenced in a study of identical twins. TCRdb reprocessed the 5' RACE reads with MiXCR, giving one entry per CDR3 protein. This sample has 280,000 or so distinct CDR3 sequences, with roughly 8.6% found just once. In addition, the sample was reused for a study of yellow fever vaccine responses in identical twins.

Sequenced material: memory (CD45RO+) T cells sorted from blood. The receptors derive from a woman between 18 and 30 years old in good health.

The V gene is TRBV19, the J gene TRBJ1-5; D remains unclear. The CDR3 runs 12 residues. Germline CDR1 is LNHDA and CDR2 is SQIVND (reference sequence). Trimming took off 6 bases at V and 6 bases at J, with 9 bases between the two ends. CDR3 bases: TGTGCCAGTAGCCTGGGCATTCAGCCCCAGCATTTT. Amino acids: CASSLGIQPQHF.

There are many counts of this clonotype. The chain employs TRBV7-6 and TRBJ1-6; D is undetermined. The germline V gene encodes CDR1 SGHVS and CDR2 FNYEAQ. The CDR3 runs to 13 residues. The V gene lost 5 bases and the J gene lost 7 bases, with 9 bases spanning the gap. CDR3 DNA sequence: TGTGCCAGCAGCCAGGTGGGAAATTCACCCCTCCACTTT. Translation: CASSQVGNSPLHF.

In its sample, this clonotype was seen many times. The chain has TRBV12-3 or TRBV12-4 and TRBJ2-1; D call uncertain. This CDR3 region has 11 residues. Deletions cut 4 bases from V and 5 bases from J, with 3 bases between. The CDR3 region is CASSWNNEQFF. CDR3 bases: TGTGCCAGCAGTTGGAACAATGAGCAGTTCTTC.

The chain carries TRBV3-1 and TRBJ1-6; TRBD1 matches 7 bases. There are 17 residues in the CDR3. V shed 4 bases, J shed 3 bases, and the junction held 9 bases outside the gene matches. CDR1 and CDR2 from the germline V gene are LGHDT and YNNKEL (reference sequence). This CDR3 reads CASSRWDSGNYNSPLHF. The DNA of the CDR3 is TGTGCCAGCAGCCGTTGGGACAGCGGGAACTATAATTCACCCCTCCACTTT.

This clonotype was found many times. The chain employs TRBV5-1 and TRBJ2-6, with 8 positions matching TRBD1. Germline assignment: CDR1 SGHRS and CDR2 YFSETQ. V gave up 9 bases and J gave up 0 bases; unmatched junction bases: 8. The CDR3 is 16 amino acids. The chain's CDR3 is CATGQGAHSGANVLTF. CDR3 coding DNA: TGCGCCACCGGACAGGGAGCCCACTCTGGGGCCAACGTCCTGACTTTC.

This clonotype was observed a few times. DNA of the CDR3: TGTGCCACCAGTGAGGTACAGGGGAACACCGGGGAGCTGTTTTTT. Encoded protein: CATSEVQGNTGELFF. This chain uses TRBV24-1 with TRBJ2-2; D is perhaps TRBD1 (6 bases). Germline V CDR1 and CDR2: KGHDR, SFDVKD. The CDR3 contains 15 residues. V was shortened by 4 bases and J by 1 base, with 9 bases between the two germline ends.

This clonotype was counted a few times. The genes are TRBV4-1 and TRBJ2-3; D perhaps matches TRBD1 (5 bases). This CDR3 is built from 15 residues. Per the germline V gene, CDR1 is MGHRA and CDR2 is YSYEKL. With 1 base removed from V and 6 bases from J, the gap between germline ends came to 14 bases. CDR3 residues: CASSQVGAPADTQYF. The CDR3 DNA sequence: TGCGCCAGCAGCCAAGTAGGGGCGCCGGCGGATACGCAGTATTTT.

This clonotype came up many times. V usage is TRBV5-1 and J usage is TRBJ2-3, with TRBD1 as a possible D gene (6 bases). The CDR3 has 14 residues. V lost 4 bases, J lost 2 bases, and 11 bases lay in between. Germline CDR1 reads SGHRS; CDR2 reads YFSETQ. CDR3 DNA: TGCGCCAGCAGCCCCTGGACAGCCACAGATACGCAGTATTTT. Protein product: CASSPWTATDTQYF.

V is TRBV18 and J is TRBJ2-3; TRBD2 agrees at 11 bases. Germline CDR1 KGHSH, CDR2 LQKENI. The trim removed 2 bases at V and 0 bases at J, leaving 7 bases unmatched. This CDR3 is 18 amino acids long. CDR3 protein: CASSPVTSGTLSTDTQYF. The CDR3 bases are TGTGCCAGCTCACCAGTGACTAGCGGGACCCTTAGCACAGATACGCAGTATTTT. Variable domain in full (rest from reference TRBV18 and TRBJ2-3): NAGVMQNPRHLVRRRGQEARLRCSPMKGHSHVYWYRQLPEEGLKFMVYLQKENIIDESGMPKERFSAEFPKEGPSILRIQQVVRGDSAAYFCASSPVTSGTLSTDTQYFGPGTRLTVL.

This clonotype has a count of ten or more. V gene TRBV7-9 combines with J gene TRBJ1-6; 8 nucleotides agree with TRBD1. V shed 5 bases, J shed 7 bases, and the junction held 13 bases outside the gene matches. Germline-derived CDR1 and CDR2 are SEHNR and FQNEAQ (reference sequence). CDR3 length: 17 residues. This chain's CDR3 is CASSLPLGTGGNSPLHF. The CDR3 DNA sequence: TGTGCCAGCAGCCTACCACTGGGGACAGGAGGAAATTCACCCCTCCACTTT.

The table lists this clonotype with many counts. This chain joins TRBV4-2 and TRBJ2-1; TRBD1 matches at 10 bases. Unmatched junction bases numbered 2, after V lost 1 base and J lost 2 bases. The CDR3 consists of 16 residues. Germline V lookup: CDR1 LGHNA, CDR2 YNFKEQ. The CDR3 DNA reads TGTGCCAGCAGCCAAGTGGGACAGGGGCCCTACAATGAGCAGTTCTTC. This gives the protein CASSQVGQGPYNEQFF.

In this sample, this clonotype turned up many times. V and J are TRBV29-1 and TRBJ2-2, with 9 bases fitting TRBD2. The germline gives CDR1 SQVTM, CDR2 ANQGSEA. The V and J ends lost 6 bases and 7 bases, in that order; junction bases with no gene match: 3. The length of the CDR3 is 12 residues. The CDR3 sequence: CSVTSGFGELFF. CDR3 in DNA: TGCAGCGTAACTAGCGGGTTCGGGGAGCTGTTTTTT.

This clonotype was counted only a few times. The gene calls are TRBV4-1 and TRBJ2-3; 9 bases are shared with TRBD2. This CDR3 contains 16 residues. The V gene's germline CDR1 is MGHRA and CDR2 YSYEKL. V dropped 1 base and J dropped 4; count of bases not matched to a gene: 6. The CDR3 sequence: CASSQGFSGSPDTQYF. The CDR3 DNA follows: TGCGCCAGCAGCCAAGGTTTTAGCGGGAGCCCAGATACGCAGTATTTT.

This clonotype was detected many times. The genes are TRBV4-1 and TRBJ1-4; D unclear. Per the germline V gene, CDR1 is MGHRA and CDR2 is YSYEKL. The V end lost 5 bases, the J end lost 8 bases, and 21 bases lay between the germline ends. The CDR3 is 16 residues long. The CDR3 DNA reads TGCGCCAGCAGCAAGACCGTCCCTGGGGATGGAGAAAAACTGTTTTTT. Protein: CASSKTVPGDGEKLFF.

The chain joins TRBV5-5 to TRBJ2-7, with D hard to call. Germline loops: CDR1 SGHKS, CDR2 YYEKEE (reference sequence). The CDR3 covers 15 residues. The V end was cut by 0 bases, the J end by 4 bases, with 14 bases between. The CDR3 region has the DNA TGTGCCAGCAGCTTGGCAGATCTGGGGTTGTACGAGCAGTACGTC. Amino acid sequence: CASSLADLGLYEQYV.

This clonotype was observed a few times. The chain couples TRBV28 to TRBJ1-2, with 8 bases fitting TRBD1. Trimming removed 5 bases from V and 7 bases from J; junction bases left unmatched: 9. Germline V gives CDR1 MDHEN, CDR2 SYDVKM. CDR3 length equals 14 residues. The CDR3 loop is CASSVGQGGSGYTF. The CDR3 DNA follows: TGTGCCAGCAGTGTCGGACAGGGAGGATCTGGCTACACCTTC.

This clonotype was picked up a small number of times. The chain uses TRBV18 and TRBJ2-1, with 8 bases that match TRBD2. This CDR3 region has 15 residues. Germline CDR1 reads KGHSH; CDR2 reads LQKENI. The J segment lost 9 bases and the V segment lost 4 bases, leaving 11 bases of the junction unmatched. Written as DNA, the CDR3 is TGTGCCAGCTCACTTTCTCGGGGGGGCCAGAGTGAGCAGTTCTTC. Protein: CASSLSRGGQSEQFF.

The sample holds many counts of this clonotype. The J gene is TRBJ2-1, the V gene TRBV5-1, with TRBD2 matching 9 bases. Germline V gives CDR1 SGHRS, CDR2 YFSETQ. The CDR3 is 18 residues long. Trimming took 4 bases from V and 0 from J; bases not matched to a gene: 11. This chain's CDR3 is CASSIYRASGNSYNEQFF. Here the CDR3 DNA reads TGCGCCAGCAGCATATATCGGGCTAGCGGGAACTCCTACAATGAGCAGTTCTTC.

The chain links TRBV7-2 to TRBJ1-6; the D is unclear. Looked up from germline, CDR1 is SGHTA and CDR2 is FQGNSA. The CDR3 is made up of 15 amino acids. The V and J ends lost 0 bases and 4 bases respectively, with 7 bases between them. This CDR3 reads CASSLAPGYNSPLHF. CDR3 nucleotide sequence: TGTGCCAGCAGCTTAGCCCCAGGTTATAATTCACCCCTCCACTTT.

A few counts support this clonotype. The V call is TRBV9, the J call TRBJ2-1; 11 bases agree with TRBD2. J was trimmed by 3 bases and V by 4 bases; bases with no gene match: 3. Germline-derived CDR1 and CDR2 are SGDLS and YYNGEE. This CDR3 has 15 amino acids. In nucleotides, the CDR3 is TGTGCCAGCAGCACCGGGACTAGCGGCTACAATGAGCAGTTCTTC. Translation: CASSTGTSGYNEQFF. The whole variable domain, filled in from reference TRBV9 and TRBJ2-1, reads DSGVTQTPKHLITATGQRVTLRCSPRSGDLSVYWYQQSLDQGLQFLIQYYNGEERAKGNILERFSAQQFPDLHSELNLSSLELGDSALYFCASSTGTSGYNEQFFGPGTRLTVL.

This clonotype was counted at least ten times. This chain connects TRBV20-1 to TRBJ2-5, with D perhaps being TRBD1 or TRBD2 (6 bases each). V shed 1 base and J shed 7 bases, with 19 bases lying between them. Germline V gene data show CDR1 as DFQATT and CDR2 as SNEGSKA (reference sequence). This CDR3 spans 15 amino acids. CDR3 in amino acids: CSARGGASVRGTQYF. Here the CDR3 DNA reads TGCAGTGCTAGAGGGGGGGCCAGTGTGCGGGGGACCCAGTACTTC.

Many counts were recorded for this clonotype. The J gene is TRBJ2-3, the V gene TRBV28, with D possibly matching TRBD1 (6 bases). Germline CDR1 is MDHEN and CDR2 is SYDVKM. This CDR3 region has 16 residues. The V gene lost 6 bases and the J gene lost 3 bases, with 19 bases spanning the gap. CDR3 loop: CASSSTRGERTDTQYF. The CDR3 DNA sequence: TGTGCCAGCAGCTCTACCAGGGGAGAGAGGACAGATACGCAGTATTTT.

In its sample, this clonotype was seen many times. This sequence joins TRBV20-1 and TRBJ2-2; 10 bases map to TRBD1. V lost 6 bases, J lost 7 bases, and 11 bases stayed unmatched. Germline CDR1 and CDR2: DFQATT and SNEGSKA (reference sequence). The CDR3 loop spans 15 amino acids. For the CDR3, the DNA is TGCAGTGCCCTGGATAGGGACAGGGGAGTCGGGGAGCTGTTTTTT. Its protein product is CSALDRDRGVGELFF.

V is TRBV6-1 and J is TRBJ2-7, with TRBD2 identical over 11 bases. The J segment lost 3 bases and the V segment lost 6 bases, leaving 19 bases of the junction unmatched. The CDR3 has 19 residues. Looked up from germline, CDR1 is MNHNS and CDR2 is SASEGT. In nucleotides, the CDR3 is TGTGCCAGCAGCGGTCGGAGCTCCGGGACTAGCGGAGGAAGCTACGAGCAGTACTTC. Protein sequence: CASSGRSSGTSGGSYEQYF.

The chain couples TRBV28 to TRBJ2-7; D may be TRBD2 (6 bases). The CDR3 has 14 residues. Trimming took 6 bases from V and 2 from J, leaving 14 bases between them. Looked up from germline, CDR1 is MDHEN and CDR2 is SYDVKM. The CDR3 sequence is CASSHGTATYEQYV. The DNA of the CDR3 is TGTGCCAGCAGCCACGGGACTGCTACCTACGAGCAGTACGTC.

This sequence joins TRBV6-1 and TRBJ2-2, with D possibly TRBD1 on 6 matching bases. This CDR3 has 15 amino acids. CDR1 MNHNS and CDR2 SASEGT come from the germline V gene. V lost 5 bases and J 3 bases, leaving 13 bases between the germline ends. The CDR3 DNA reads as TGTGCCAGCAGTAGGGGGTTTTGGGACACCGGGGAGCTGTTTTTT. Protein: CASSRGFWDTGELFF.

In DNA form, the CDR3 reads TGTGCCAGCAGCTTACAGACTGGGAGTCCCAATCAGCCCCAGCATTTT. It yields the protein CASSLQTGSPNQPQHF. The chain uses TRBV11-2 and TRBJ1-5; D remains ambiguous. This CDR3 comprises 16 residues. Between the trimmed V and J ends, which lost 2 bases and 3 bases, there was a span of 14 bases. Germline-derived CDR1 and CDR2 are SGHAT and FQNNGV.

The V gene is TRBV4-2, the J gene TRBJ2-5, with D perhaps matching TRBD2 (7 bases). The CDR3 is 14 residues long. The ends were cut back, 4 bases at V and 5 bases at J, with 14 bases in the middle. The germline CDR1 and CDR2 sequences are LGHNA and YNFKEQ. The CDR3 protein is CASSPWGGGETQYF. DNA of the CDR3: TGTGCCAGCAGCCCATGGGGGGGCGGGGAGACCCAGTACTTC.

This clonotype was seen more than once but under ten times. The chain employs TRBV9 and TRBJ2-7; D ambiguous. V was clipped by 4 bases and J by 2 bases, with 16 bases between them. In germline, CDR1 is SGDLS, CDR2 YYNGEE. This CDR3 has 15 amino acids. CDR3 residues: CASSTSPTTAYEQYF. The CDR3 DNA sequence: TGTGCCAGCAGCACCTCCCCGACAACCGCCTACGAGCAGTACTTC. Supplemented by reference TRBV9 and TRBJ2-7, the full variable domain reads DSGVTQTPKHLITATGQRVTLRCSPRSGDLSVYWYQQSLDQGLQFLIQYYNGEERAKGNILERFSAQQFPDLHSELNLSSLELGDSALYFCASSTSPTTAYEQYFGPGTRLTVT.